This T cell receptor beta chain was retrieved from a study of blood T cell repertoires in COVID-19. Study-wide background: The United States, Italy and Spain supplied acute and convalescent COVID-19 samples. Sources were T cells, B-cell-depleted T cells, or PBMCs; the material itself was cDNA or gDNA.

This clone appeared a single time. Unmatched junction bases numbered 3, after V lost 0 bases and J lost 3 bases. The CDR3 covers 15 residues. Germline V gene lookup returns CDR1 GTSNPN and CDR2 SVGIG (reference sequence). As processed by the authors: The authors estimated nucleated cell counts from reference gene primer amplification. Profiled with immunoSEQ multiplex PCR; TCRdb holds only in-frame clones, not every one. Clonal size and the V and J genes are those of that table, whereas D and trimming came from the DNA. The top ten hold about 2.9% of the sample, which has approximately 49,000 clones, roughly 88% seen once.

The sequenced sample was peripheral blood. This TCR was recovered from a man aged 50-60 years with active COVID-19. The chain uses TRBV30 and TRBJ1-5, with 9 bases lining up with TRBD1. CDR3 sequence: CAWSVGQGHNQPQHF. For the CDR3, the DNA is TGTGCCTGGAGTGTCGGACAGGGGCACAATCAGCCCCAGCATTTT.